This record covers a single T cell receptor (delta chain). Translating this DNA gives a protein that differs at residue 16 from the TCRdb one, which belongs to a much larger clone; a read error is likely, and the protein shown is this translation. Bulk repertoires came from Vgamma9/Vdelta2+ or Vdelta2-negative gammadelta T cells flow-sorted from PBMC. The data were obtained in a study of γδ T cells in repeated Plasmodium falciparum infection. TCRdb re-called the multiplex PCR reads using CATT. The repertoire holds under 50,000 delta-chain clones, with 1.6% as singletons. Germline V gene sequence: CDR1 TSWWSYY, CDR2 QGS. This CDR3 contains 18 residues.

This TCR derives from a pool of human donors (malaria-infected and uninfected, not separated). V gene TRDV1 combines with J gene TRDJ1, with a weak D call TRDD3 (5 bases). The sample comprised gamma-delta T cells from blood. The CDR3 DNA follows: TGTGCTCTTGGGCTCCCCCTGGGCTCTCTCCGGTACACCGATAAACCCATCTTT. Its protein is CALGLPLGSLRYTDKPIF.